These T cell receptor beta chains were read from a single sample in a study of T cells in Graves' hyperthyroidism and ophthalmopathy. Using its own MiXCR run on the multiplex PCR reads, TCRdb lists one record per CDR3 protein. Of more than 500,000 distinct CDR3 sequences detected, 46% appear once; the ten largest clones hold around a fifth. The sequencing sample was made of peripheral blood or thyroid tissue (not recorded which). The receptors here all came from an adult woman with Graves' disease, either hyperthyroidism or ophthalmopathy (not recorded which). Each CDR3 is given with its conserved first and last residue. A D gene is named only where the DNA matches it firmly. Size is omitted from some rows. Given values are once, few, many or a class for expanded clones.

d_call j_call v_call clone_size cdr3_nt cdr3_aa
- TRBJ1-2 TRBV15 - TGTGCCACCAGCAGGGAACAGGTAGCTCTCTATGGCTACACCTTC CATSREQVALYGYTF
TRBD1 TRBJ1-6 TRBV20-1 many TGCAGTGCTAGAGGACAGGGAGTAAGAAGGCCCCTCCACTTT CSARGQGVRRPLHF
- TRBJ1-4 TRBV15 - TGTGCCACCAGCAGAGTCAGGGCTTCTAATGAAAAACCGTTTTTT CATSRVRASNEKPFF
- TRBJ1-1 TRBV2 many TGTGCCAGCAGCCAAACATACAGTAGCACTGAAGCTTTCTTT CASSQTYSSTEAFF
TRBD1 TRBJ1-6 TRBV7-2 many TGTGCCAGCAGCGTACGCGATGGACAGGAGAATTCACCCCTCCACTTT CASSVRDGQENSPLHF
TRBD1 TRBJ1-1 TRBV29-1 few TGCAGCGTTCGACAGGGCGAGAACACTGAAGCTTTCTTT CSVRQGENTEAFF
TRBD2 TRBJ2-7 TRBV10-3 - TGTGCCATCGGTGTATGGACTAGCGGGGCCTACGAGCAGTACTTC CAIGVWTSGAYEQYF
- TRBJ1-2 TRBV11-2 - TGTGCCAGCAGTCGGGACTCCAGTACAGATGGCTACACCTTC CASSRDSSTDGYTF
- TRBJ1-5 TRBV20-1 - TGCAGCTGGGGAGTGCGTGATCAGCCCCAGCATTTT CSWGVRDQPQHF
- TRBJ2-7 TRBV6-6 many TGTGCCAGCAGTCGGACGGAGGGATCATACGAGCAGTACTTC CASSRTEGSYEQYF
TRBD1 TRBJ1-2 TRBV11-2 many TGTGCCAGCAGCTTAGCCCTTACAGGGGGGCCTATGGGCTACACCTTC CASSLALTGGPMGYTF
TRBD2 TRBJ2-7 TRBV2 - TGTGCCAGCAGCATTATTGACGGGACTAGCGGGGAAGGTGCCTACGAGCAGTACTTC CASSIIDGTSGEGAYEQYF
- TRBJ1-1 TRBV12-3/TRBV12-4 many TGTGCCAGCAGTTTGTCAGGCCGGAACACTGAAGCTTTCTTT CASSLSGRNTEAFF
- TRBJ2-2 TRBV30 many TGTGCCTGGAGTATCGGAAGCGCATGGGAGCTGTTTTTT CAWSIGSAWELFF
TRBD2 TRBJ2-3 TRBV7-2 - TGTGCCAGTTTACCGGGACTAGCGGGAGATACGCAGTATTTT CASLPGLAGDTQYF
TRBD1 TRBJ2-5 TRBV7-2 - TGTGCCAGCAGCTCAGCAACAGGGGAAGAGACCCAGTACTTC CASSSATGEETQYF
- TRBJ1-1 TRBV10-2 few TGCGCCAGCAGTGACCTACTGGGACGAGCAGGCACCATGAACACTGAAGCTTTCTTT CASSDLLGRAGTMNTEAFF
TRBD1 TRBJ2-2 TRBV7-8 few TGTGCCAGCAGCTCAGGGGGCTGGGTCACCGGGGAGCTGTTTTTT CASSSGGWVTGELFF
- TRBJ2-2 TRBV5-1 once TGCGCCAGCAGCTTGGGGGTGAATGAGCTGTTTTTT CASSLGVNELFF
- TRBJ1-3 TRBV9 - TGTGCCAGCAGCGTAGCCGCGGGAGTCTCTGGAAACACCATATATTTT CASSVAAGVSGNTIYF
- TRBJ2-7 TRBV19 - TGTGCCAGTAGTCTGAAGGTGGGGCCCGTCTACGAGCAGTACTTC CASSLKVGPVYEQYF
- TRBJ1-1 TRBV14 many TGTGCCAGCAGCCAAGCCAACACTGAAGCTTTCTTT CASSQANTEAFF
- TRBJ1-5 TRBV5-8 many TGTGCCAGCAGCCTCGGAGGCAGGGGCGGCAATCAGCCCCAGCATTTT CASSLGGRGGNQPQHF